Sequencing of this TCR beta chain was carried out in a study of blood T cell repertoires in COVID-19. Turning to the study itself: COVID-19 samples, acute and convalescent, were from the United States, Italy and Spain.

Everyone who took part was about 18 to 89 years old, and they came from roughly 25 US areas. What the recovered Cohort 3 donors had was two negative PCRs, clearance, or symptom resolution. Under the authors' procedure: Reference gene primer amplification gave nucleated cell count estimates. Assay used: immunoSEQ multiplex PCR; TCRdb lists only in-frame clones, some missing. V, J and clone size are those of that table, while D and trimming were read from the DNA. This table has roughly 200,000 clones, roughly 85% appearing once. Germline assignment: CDR1 KGHDR and CDR2 SFDVKD. The CDR3 length is 16 residues. V dropped 2 bases and J dropped 2 bases, with 14 bases sitting between them.

The sample taken for sequencing was PBMCs or T cells enriched from blood (not recorded which). V usage is TRBV24-1 and J usage is TRBJ2-5; a weak D match, TRBD2 (5 bases). The receptor's source is a man aged 35-49 years who had recovered from COVID-19. The CDR3 reads CATSDYLPDSQETQYF. The CDR3 coding sequence is TGTGCCACCAGTGATTATCTTCCGGACTCTCAAGAGACCCAGTACTTC.